This T cell receptor beta chain appears in the sequencing data of a study of blood T cell repertoires in COVID-19. Study-level background: Both acute and convalescent COVID-19 samples were obtained from the United States, Italy and Spain. Sources were T cells, B-cell-depleted T cells, or PBMCs; the material itself was cDNA or gDNA.

In the study's own analysis: Using reference gene primer amplification, nucleated cell counts were estimated. Clones were sequenced by immunoSEQ multiplex PCR, and TCRdb holds only the in-frame ones, with some missing. That table furnishes V, J and clone size, whereas the DNA furnished D and trimming. The sample has 40,000 or so clones; 65% to 90% are singletons. The germline V and J ends were trimmed by 4 bases and 3 bases, with 6 bases remaining between them. Germline V gene data show CDR1 as SQVTM and CDR2 as ANQGSEA. The CDR3 is 11 amino acids. The sequence was obtained from a man aged 40-50 years with active COVID-19. J is TRBJ1-1 and V is TRBV29-1; tentative D call: TRBD1 (5 bases). Input material: peripheral blood. Written as DNA, the CDR3 is TGCAGCGTTGGCAGGGACACTGAAGCTTTCTTT. This sequence encodes CSVGRDTEAFF.